The entry that follows covers one T cell receptor beta chain sequence. Its specificity is not known. This sample is part of a study of CD8 T cells in Susac syndrome. Sequencing of TCR beta drew on CD8+ and CD4+ T cells from blood. The CD8+ and CD4+ T cells were isolated magnetically using a negative isolation approach, whereas the TEMRA cells were enriched by FACS. The study, taken as a whole, reports: The study's TCR sequencing and HLA analysis drew on a certain number of individuals. That number was acknowledged as relatively small.

Germline loops: CDR1 SGHRS, CDR2 YFSETQ. The CDR3 loop spans 14 amino acids. Trimming pared 3 bases from V and 4 bases from J, leaving 14 bases between. With random hexamers, reverse transcription was performed on about 0.5 to 1 ug of RNA. Multiplex PCR with immunoSEQ amplified the TCR beta CDR3 across 54 Vbeta and 13 Jbeta. MiXCR, applied by TCRdb to the immunoSEQ multiplex PCR reads, yields one record per CDR3 protein. The sample lists approximately 120,000 distinct CDR3 sequences; roughly 97% were seen once. The chain couples TRBV5-1 to TRBJ2-7; D is perhaps TRBD2 (6 bases). Sample: CD4+ T cells from PBMCs. This TCR came from a human donor in good health. CDR3 sequence: CASSSLTSRYEQYF. For the CDR3, the DNA is TGCGCCAGCAGCTCCCTAACTAGCAGGTACGAGCAGTACTTC.